The following is a T cell receptor beta chain sequence with its context. The source of the sample is a study of T cell responses to AZD1222 COVID-19 vaccine. Clones were read by immunoSEQ multiplex PCR, and TCRdb kept only the in-frame ones, dropping some. The sample holds 130,000 to 150,000 clones, around nine tenths seen once. Germline CDR1 and CDR2: SGHDN and FVKESK. The CDR3 has 14 residues. The V end was cut by 1 base, the J end by 4 bases, with 10 bases between. This TCR came from an adult in good health. This sample comprised peripheral blood, obtained on day 0 of AZD1222 vaccination. The chain recombines TRBV14 with TRBJ1-2; D uncertain. CDR3 sequence: CASSQVRDPYGYTF. DNA for the CDR3: TGTGCCAGCAGCCAAGTTCGGGATCCCTATGGCTACACCTTC.